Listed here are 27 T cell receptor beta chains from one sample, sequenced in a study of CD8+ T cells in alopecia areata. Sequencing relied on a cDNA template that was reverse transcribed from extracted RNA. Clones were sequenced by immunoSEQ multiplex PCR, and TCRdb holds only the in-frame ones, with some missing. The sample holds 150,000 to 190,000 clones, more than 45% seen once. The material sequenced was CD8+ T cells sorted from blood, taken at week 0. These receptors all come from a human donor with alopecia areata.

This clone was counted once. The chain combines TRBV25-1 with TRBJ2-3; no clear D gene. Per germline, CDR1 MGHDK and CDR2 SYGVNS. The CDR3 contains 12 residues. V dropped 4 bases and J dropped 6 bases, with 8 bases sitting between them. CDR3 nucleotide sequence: TGTGCCAGCAGTGTTGGCATTGATACGCAGTATTTT. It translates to CASSVGIDTQYF.

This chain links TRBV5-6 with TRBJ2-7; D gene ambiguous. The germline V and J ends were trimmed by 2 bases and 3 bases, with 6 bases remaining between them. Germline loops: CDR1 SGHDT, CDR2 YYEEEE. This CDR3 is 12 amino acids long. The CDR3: CASSFGDYEQYF. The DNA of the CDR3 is TGTGCCAGCAGCTTTGGGGACTACGAGCAGTACTTC.

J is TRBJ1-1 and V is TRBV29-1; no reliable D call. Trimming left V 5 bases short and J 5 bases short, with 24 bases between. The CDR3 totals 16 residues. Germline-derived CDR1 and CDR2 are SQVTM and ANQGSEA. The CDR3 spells CSVRSEYGRLGTEAFF. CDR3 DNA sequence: TGCAGCGTTCGCTCCGAATATGGACGTCTTGGTACTGAAGCTTTCTTT.

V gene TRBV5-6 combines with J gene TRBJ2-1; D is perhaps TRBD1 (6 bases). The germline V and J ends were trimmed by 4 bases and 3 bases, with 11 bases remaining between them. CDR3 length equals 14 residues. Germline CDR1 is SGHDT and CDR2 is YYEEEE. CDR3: CASSKRTVYNEQFF. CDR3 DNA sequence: TGTGCCAGCAGCAAGCGGACAGTCTACAATGAGCAGTTCTTC.

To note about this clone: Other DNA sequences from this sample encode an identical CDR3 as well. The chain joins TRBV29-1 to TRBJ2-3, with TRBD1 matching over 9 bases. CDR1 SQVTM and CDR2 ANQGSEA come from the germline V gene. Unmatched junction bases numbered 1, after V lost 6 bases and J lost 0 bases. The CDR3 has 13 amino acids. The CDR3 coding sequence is TGCAGCGTAGGACAGGGGAGCACAGATACGCAGTATTTT. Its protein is CSVGQGSTDTQYF.

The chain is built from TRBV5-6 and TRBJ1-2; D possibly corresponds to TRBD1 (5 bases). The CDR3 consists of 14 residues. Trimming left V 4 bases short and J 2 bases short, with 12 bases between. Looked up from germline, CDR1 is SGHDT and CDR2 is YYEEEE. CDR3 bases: TGTGCCAGCAGCCGGAGGACACGCAACTATGGCTACACCTTC. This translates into CASSRRTRNYGYTF. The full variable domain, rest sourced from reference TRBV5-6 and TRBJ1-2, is DAGVTQSPTHLIKTRGQQVTLRCSPKSGHDTVSWYQQALGQGPQFIFQYYEEEERQRGNFPDRFSGHQFPNYSSELNVNALLLGDSALYLCASSRRTRNYGYTFGSGTRLTVV.

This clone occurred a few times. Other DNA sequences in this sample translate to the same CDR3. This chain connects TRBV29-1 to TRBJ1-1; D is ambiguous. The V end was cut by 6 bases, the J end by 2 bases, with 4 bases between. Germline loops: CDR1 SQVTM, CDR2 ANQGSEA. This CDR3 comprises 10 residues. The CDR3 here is CSVGNTEAFF. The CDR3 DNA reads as TGCAGCGTAGGAAACACTGAAGCTTTCTTT.

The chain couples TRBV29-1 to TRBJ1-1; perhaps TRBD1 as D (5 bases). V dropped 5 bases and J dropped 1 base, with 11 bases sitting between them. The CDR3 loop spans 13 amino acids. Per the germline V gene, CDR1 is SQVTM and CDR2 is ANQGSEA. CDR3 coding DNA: TGCAGCGTTCCGGCAGGGAGGAACACTGAAGCTTTCTTT. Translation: CSVPAGRNTEAFF.

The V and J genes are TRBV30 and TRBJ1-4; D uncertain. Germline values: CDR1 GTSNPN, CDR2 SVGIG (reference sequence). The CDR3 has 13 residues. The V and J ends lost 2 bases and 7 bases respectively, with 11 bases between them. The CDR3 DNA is TGTGCCTGGAGTATCCAGACTCGTGAAAAACTGTTTTTT. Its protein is CAWSIQTREKLFF.

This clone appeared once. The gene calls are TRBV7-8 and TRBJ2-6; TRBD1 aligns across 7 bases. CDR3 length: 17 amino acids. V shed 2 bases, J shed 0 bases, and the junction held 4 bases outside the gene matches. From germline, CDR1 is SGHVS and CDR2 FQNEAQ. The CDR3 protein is CASSLYGTDSGANVLTF. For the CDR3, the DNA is TGTGCCAGCAGCTTATATGGGACAGACTCTGGGGCCAACGTCCTGACTTTC.

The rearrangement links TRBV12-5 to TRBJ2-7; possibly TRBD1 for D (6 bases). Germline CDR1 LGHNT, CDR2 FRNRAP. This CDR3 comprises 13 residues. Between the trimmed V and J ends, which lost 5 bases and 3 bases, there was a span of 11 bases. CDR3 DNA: TGTGCTAGTGGTCGGGACACCTTCTACGAGCAGTACTTC. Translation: CASGRDTFYEQYF.

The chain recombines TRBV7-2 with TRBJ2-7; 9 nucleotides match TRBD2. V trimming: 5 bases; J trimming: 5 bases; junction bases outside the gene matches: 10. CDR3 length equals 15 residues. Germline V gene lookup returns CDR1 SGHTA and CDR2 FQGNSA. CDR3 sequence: CASSLRGRGGDEQYF. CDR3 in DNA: TGTGCCAGCAGCCTCCGTGGGCGGGGGGGTGACGAGCAGTACTTC.

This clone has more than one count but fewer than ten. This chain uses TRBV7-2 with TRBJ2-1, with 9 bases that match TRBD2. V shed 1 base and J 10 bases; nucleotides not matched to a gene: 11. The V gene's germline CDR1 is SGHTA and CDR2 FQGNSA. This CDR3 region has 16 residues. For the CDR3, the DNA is TGTGCCAGCAGCTTAGAGGTGAGGCGGGGGGGCCGCGAGCAGTTCTTC. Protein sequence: CASSLEVRRGGREQFF.

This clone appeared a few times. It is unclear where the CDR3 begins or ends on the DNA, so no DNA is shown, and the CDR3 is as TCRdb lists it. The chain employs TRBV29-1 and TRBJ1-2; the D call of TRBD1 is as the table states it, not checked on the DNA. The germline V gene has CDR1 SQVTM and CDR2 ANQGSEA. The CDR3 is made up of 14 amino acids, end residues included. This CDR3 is CSVVGQGVALGATF.

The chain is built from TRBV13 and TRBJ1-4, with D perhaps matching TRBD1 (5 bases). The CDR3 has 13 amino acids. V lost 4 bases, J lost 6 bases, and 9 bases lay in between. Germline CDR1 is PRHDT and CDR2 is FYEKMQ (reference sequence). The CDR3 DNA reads TGTGCCAGCAGCTCAGGGCAGCATGAAAAACTGTTTTTT. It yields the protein CASSSGQHEKLFF.

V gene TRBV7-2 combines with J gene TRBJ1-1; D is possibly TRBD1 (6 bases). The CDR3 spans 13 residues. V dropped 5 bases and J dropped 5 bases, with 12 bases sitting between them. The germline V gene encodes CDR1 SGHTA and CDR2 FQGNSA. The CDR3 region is CASSPGARTEAFF. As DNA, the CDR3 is TGTGCCAGCAGCCCAGGGGCGCGAACTGAAGCTTTCTTT.

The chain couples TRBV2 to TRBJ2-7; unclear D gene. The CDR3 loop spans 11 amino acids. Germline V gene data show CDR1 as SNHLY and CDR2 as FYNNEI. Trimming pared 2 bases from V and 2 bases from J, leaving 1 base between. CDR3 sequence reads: CASSETYEQYF. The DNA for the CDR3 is TGTGCCAGCAGTGAAACCTACGAGCAGTACTTC.

The CDR3: CATRRRGPEQFF. In DNA, the CDR3 is TGTGCCACCCGAAGGAGGGGCCCAGAGCAGTTCTTC. The V call is TRBV15, the J call TRBJ2-1; D perhaps matches TRBD2 (6 bases). The germline V gene encodes CDR1 LNHNV and CDR2 YYDKDF (reference sequence). The V end lost 8 bases, the J end lost 10 bases, and 15 bases lay between the germline ends. This CDR3 is built from 12 residues.

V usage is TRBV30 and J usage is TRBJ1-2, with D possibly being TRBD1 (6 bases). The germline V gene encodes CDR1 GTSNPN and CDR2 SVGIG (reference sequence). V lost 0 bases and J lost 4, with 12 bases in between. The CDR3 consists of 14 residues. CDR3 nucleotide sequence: TGTGCCTGGAGTGTTTGGACAGAGCCCTATGGCTACACCTTC. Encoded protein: CAWSVWTEPYGYTF.

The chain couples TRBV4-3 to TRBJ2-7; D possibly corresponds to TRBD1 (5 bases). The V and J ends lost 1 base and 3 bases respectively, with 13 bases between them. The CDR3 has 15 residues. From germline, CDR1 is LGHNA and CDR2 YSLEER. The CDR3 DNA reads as TGCGCCAGCAGCCAAGGAAGGGGTTGGGGCTACGAGCAGTACTTC. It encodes CASSQGRGWGYEQYF.

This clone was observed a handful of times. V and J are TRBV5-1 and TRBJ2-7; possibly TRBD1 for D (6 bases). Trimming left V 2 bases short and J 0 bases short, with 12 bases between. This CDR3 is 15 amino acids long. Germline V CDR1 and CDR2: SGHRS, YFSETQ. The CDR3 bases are TGCGCCAGCAGCTTCACGGACAGTAGCTCCTACGAGCAGTACTTC. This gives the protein CASSFTDSSSYEQYF.

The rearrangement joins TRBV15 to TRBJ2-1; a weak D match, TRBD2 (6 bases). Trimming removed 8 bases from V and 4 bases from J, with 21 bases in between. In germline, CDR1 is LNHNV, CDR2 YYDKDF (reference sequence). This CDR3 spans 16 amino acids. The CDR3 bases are TGTGCCACCTTAAACGCGGACGGCGGGACTTACAATGAGCAGTTCTTC. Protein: CATLNADGGTYNEQFF. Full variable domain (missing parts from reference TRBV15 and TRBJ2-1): DAMVIQNPRYQVTQFGKPVTLSCSQTLNHNVMYWYQQKSSQAPKLLFHYYDKDFNNEADTPDNFQSRRPNTSFCFLDIRSPGLGDTAMYLCATLNADGGTYNEQFFGPGTRLTVL.

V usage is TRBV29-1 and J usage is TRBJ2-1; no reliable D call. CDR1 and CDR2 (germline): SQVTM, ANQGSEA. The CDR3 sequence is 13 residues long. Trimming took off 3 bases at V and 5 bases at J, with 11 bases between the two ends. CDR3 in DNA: TGCAGCGTTGAGAGATCCAGAAACAATGAGCAGTTCTTC. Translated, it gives CSVERSRNNEQFF.

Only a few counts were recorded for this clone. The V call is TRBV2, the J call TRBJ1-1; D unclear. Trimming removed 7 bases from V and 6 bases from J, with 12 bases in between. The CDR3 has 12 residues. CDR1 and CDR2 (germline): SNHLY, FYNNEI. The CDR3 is CASTPDIPEAFF. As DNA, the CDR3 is TGTGCCAGCACTCCAGACATTCCTGAAGCTTTCTTT.

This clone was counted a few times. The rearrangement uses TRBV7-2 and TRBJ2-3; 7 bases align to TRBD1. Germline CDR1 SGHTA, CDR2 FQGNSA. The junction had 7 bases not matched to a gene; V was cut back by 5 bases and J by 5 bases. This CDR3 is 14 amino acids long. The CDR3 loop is CASSLTGRLDTQYF. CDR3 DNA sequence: TGTGCCAGCAGCCTGACAGGGAGATTAGATACGCAGTATTTT.

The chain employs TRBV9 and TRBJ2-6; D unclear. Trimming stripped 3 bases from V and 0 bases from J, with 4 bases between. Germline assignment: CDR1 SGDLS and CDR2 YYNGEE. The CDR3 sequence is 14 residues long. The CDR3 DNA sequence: TGTGCCAGCAGCGGGGTCTCTGGGGCCAACGTCCTGACTTTC. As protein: CASSGVSGANVLTF.

The CDR3 DNA is TGTGCCTGGAGTGAGTTAAATGATAATCAGCCCCAGCATTTT. Encoded protein: CAWSELNDNQPQHF. The chain recombines TRBV30 with TRBJ1-5, with D hard to call. Trimming removed 1 base at V and 4 bases at J, with 11 bases between. Germline V gene sequence: CDR1 GTSNPN, CDR2 SVGIG (reference sequence). The CDR3 spans 14 residues.